This T cell receptor beta chain was retrieved from a study of a mutant IDH1 vaccine in newly diagnosed glioma. In the study overall: Patients under treatment included about 62% males and about 38% females and had a mean age of approximately 44 years.

Comment on this clone: As yet, its antigen is unknown.

Noted time point: baseline, week 1 (first vaccination visit). The treatment was: pre-vaccination baseline after standard-of-care therapy. This CDR3 region has 12 residues. CDR1 and CDR2 (germline): SGHNT, YYREEE (reference sequence). V lost 1 base and J lost 5, with 6 bases in between. The protocol was immunoSEQ multiplex PCR, while the TCRdb copy is restricted to in-frame clones and leaves out a portion. The sample comprises over 75,000 clones, around 80% of which are singletons, and around 7% rests with the top ten. Overall study findings and caveats: There were vaccine-induced immune responses in about 93% of the patients.

The specimen was PBMCs, collected from a glioma patient treated with radiotherapy, temozolomide or both. This sequence was found in a man aged 40-55 years with glioma. V gene TRBV5-4 combines with J gene TRBJ2-5, with D possibly TRBD2 on 5 matching bases. The CDR3 DNA is TGTGCCAGCAGCTTGAGAGGGGAGACCCAGTACTTC. It yields the protein CASSLRGETQYF.